These 20 T cell receptor beta chains originate from one sample sequenced in a study of T cells in Graves' hyperthyroidism and ophthalmopathy. Amplification targeted TCR beta CDR3 regions from RNA transcripts. The HTBI primer set was used in a first-round RT-PCR of the TCR CDR3. TCRdb reprocessed the multiplex PCR reads with MiXCR, giving one entry per CDR3 protein. Among some 180,000 distinct CDR3 sequences listed, less than 20% were seen once. What was sequenced was blood. The source of these receptors is a woman aged 45-65 years with Graves' hyperthyroidism.

The chain has TRBV20-1 and TRBJ1-4; D gene uncertain. The CDR3 is 16 residues long. Germline CDR1 and CDR2: DFQATT and SNEGSKA (reference sequence). V was shortened by 0 bases and J by 0 bases, with 11 bases between the two germline ends. The DNA of the CDR3 is TGCAGTGCTAGAGATTGGACCCAACCAACTAATGAAAAACTGTTTTTT. This sequence encodes CSARDWTQPTNEKLFF.

The V and J genes are TRBV5-1 and TRBJ1-1; D is unresolved. Trimming left V 4 bases short and J 6 bases short, with 19 bases between. Germline V lookup: CDR1 SGHRS, CDR2 YFSETQ. The CDR3 covers 15 residues. CDR3 sequence: CASSPVGGGPAEAFF. The CDR3 DNA reads TGCGCCAGCAGCCCGGTCGGCGGAGGTCCCGCTGAAGCTTTCTTT.

This clonotype was observed at least ten times. The chain employs TRBV27 and TRBJ2-1, with D possibly being TRBD1 or TRBD2 (7 bases each). This CDR3 spans 14 amino acids. V lost 4 bases, J lost 10 bases, and 17 bases lay in between. The V gene's germline CDR1 is MNHEY and CDR2 SMNVEV (reference sequence). The CDR3 loop reads CASSYGLVGGEQFF. In DNA, the CDR3 is TGTGCCAGCAGTTATGGACTAGTAGGGGGCGAGCAGTTCTTC.

This clonotype was seen at least ten times. The V and J genes are TRBV3-1 and TRBJ2-3; no definite D call. The CDR3 is made up of 15 amino acids. Trimming took off 3 bases at V and 1 base at J, with 11 bases between the two ends. The germline V gene encodes CDR1 LGHDT and CDR2 YNNKEL (reference sequence). The CDR3 DNA is TGTGCCAGCAGCCACCCTGGGATCGGCACAGATACGCAGTATTTT. Translation: CASSHPGIGTDTQYF.

The chain employs TRBV2 and TRBJ2-7; unclear D gene. This CDR3 spans 10 amino acids. Germline V lookup: CDR1 SNHLY, CDR2 FYNNEI. Trimming pared 6 bases from V and 6 bases from J, leaving 6 bases between. Here the CDR3 DNA reads TGTGCCAGCAGGATTCGCGAGCAGTACTTC. Protein sequence: CASRIREQYF.

The J gene is TRBJ2-1, the V gene TRBV6-4; 10 bases map to TRBD2. CDR3 length: 15 residues. V lost 2 bases to trimming and J lost 4 bases; unmatched junction nucleotides: 2. CDR1 MRHNA and CDR2 SNTAGT come from the germline V gene. The CDR3 here is CASSDVAGGYNEQFF. The CDR3 region has the DNA TGTGCCAGCAGTGACGTAGCGGGAGGATACAATGAGCAGTTCTTC.

The chain has TRBV3-1 and TRBJ2-1, with D perhaps matching TRBD1 (6 bases). Trimming removed 2 bases at V and 10 bases at J, with 9 bases between. This CDR3 contains 12 residues. Germline V lookup: CDR1 LGHDT, CDR2 YNNKEL (reference sequence). CDR3 protein: CASSQTGLEQFF. In nucleotides, the CDR3 is TGTGCCAGCAGCCAAACAGGGTTAGAGCAGTTCTTC.

This clonotype was recorded many times. V and J are TRBV10-2 and TRBJ2-1; D gene ambiguous. The length of the CDR3 is 12 residues. Germline V gene lookup returns CDR1 WSHSY and CDR2 SAAADI. V shed 2 bases and J shed 4 bases, with 3 bases lying between them. This CDR3 is CASSEGYNEQFF. The CDR3 DNA follows: TGCGCCAGCAGTGAGGGATACAATGAGCAGTTCTTC.

This clonotype has at least ten counts. J is TRBJ2-5 and V is TRBV5-5; a weak D match, TRBD2 (5 bases). Germline V gene lookup returns CDR1 SGHKS and CDR2 YYEKEE (reference sequence). The CDR3 is made up of 15 amino acids. V lost 4 bases and J 4 bases, leaving 17 bases between the germline ends. Here the CDR3 reads CASSASPGGVETQYF. The CDR3 region has the DNA TGTGCCAGCAGCGCCAGCCCCGGAGGAGTAGAGACCCAGTACTTC. The entire variable domain, with the rest obtained from reference TRBV5-5 and TRBJ2-5, is as follows: DAGVTQSPTHLIKTRGQQVTLRCSPISGHKSVSWYQQVLGQGPQFIFQYYEKEERGRGNFPDRFSARQFPNYSSELNVNALLLGDSALYLCASSASPGGVETQYFGPGTRLLVL.

The chain employs TRBV9 and TRBJ2-1, with TRBD2 matching 13 bases. The CDR3 runs to 16 residues. The J segment lost 4 bases and the V segment lost 3 bases, leaving 4 bases of the junction unmatched. CDR1 and CDR2 from the germline V gene are SGDLS and YYNGEE. The chain's CDR3 is CASSAGTSGEYNEQFF. CDR3 sequence (DNA): TGTGCCAGCAGCGCCGGGACTAGCGGGGAATACAATGAGCAGTTCTTC.

This clonotype occurred many times. The chain employs TRBV27 and TRBJ1-1; 8 positions match TRBD1. V shed 6 bases, J shed 10 bases, and the junction held 10 bases outside the gene matches. The CDR3 spans 13 residues. The germline gives CDR1 MNHEY, CDR2 SMNVEV (reference sequence). Here the CDR3 reads CASRPGQGTRAFF. As DNA, the CDR3 is TGTGCCAGCAGACCCGGACAGGGAACGCGAGCTTTCTTT.

This chain uses TRBV13 with TRBJ2-3; 9 positions match TRBD2. The CDR3 length is 17 residues. Germline V gene data show CDR1 as PRHDT and CDR2 as FYEKMQ (reference sequence). V trimming: 5 bases; J trimming: 0 bases; junction bases outside the gene matches: 9. As DNA, the CDR3 is TGTGCCAGCAGCAACCCCGGACTAGCGACTAGCACAGATACGCAGTATTTT. It specifies CASSNPGLATSTDTQYF. The full variable domain, completed using reference TRBV13 and TRBJ2-3, is AAGVIQSPRHLIKEKRETATLKCYPIPRHDTVYWYQQGPGQDPQFLISFYEKMQSDKGSIPDRFSAQQFSDYHSELNMSSLELGDSALYFCASSNPGLATSTDTQYFGPGTRLTVL.

There are many counts of this clonotype. This chain connects TRBV6-2 or TRBV6-3 to TRBJ2-7, with 8 bases lining up with TRBD2. The CDR3 length is 15 residues. The germline V gene has CDR1 MNHEY and CDR2 SVGEGT. Trimming at V came to 5 bases and at J to 3 bases, leaving 9 bases not matched to a gene. CDR3 in amino acids: CASSPGGAGDYEQYF. DNA for the CDR3: TGTGCCAGCAGTCCCGGGGGAGCGGGGGACTACGAGCAGTACTTC.

This clonotype was found many times. This sequence joins TRBV12-5 and TRBJ2-1; unclear D gene. The CDR3 contains 14 residues. Trimming removed 2 bases from V and 8 bases from J, with 13 bases in between. Germline V CDR1 and CDR2: LGHNT, FRNRAP. CDR3 coding DNA: TGTGCTAGTGGTTTGTCCTCCTTTATGGATGAGCAGTTCTTC. It encodes CASGLSSFMDEQFF.

The rearrangement uses TRBV18 and TRBJ2-7; the match to TRBD1 covers 9 bases. The germline V gene encodes CDR1 KGHSH and CDR2 LQKENI. After removal of 3 bases from V and 3 bases from J, the junction contained 6 bases not matched to a gene. The CDR3 extends over 15 amino acids. This CDR3 reads CASSPSGTGYYEQYF. The CDR3 DNA is TGTGCCAGCTCACCGTCCGGGACAGGGTACTACGAGCAGTACTTC. The whole variable domain, filled in from reference TRBV18 and TRBJ2-7, reads NAGVMQNPRHLVRRRGQEARLRCSPMKGHSHVYWYRQLPEEGLKFMVYLQKENIIDESGMPKERFSAEFPKEGPSILRIQQVVRGDSAAYFCASSPSGTGYYEQYFGPGTRLTVT.

In its sample, this clonotype was seen many times. The chain is built from TRBV2 and TRBJ2-1; maybe TRBD2 (5 bases). Trimming took 6 bases from V and 8 from J, leaving 14 bases between them. Germline CDR1 reads SNHLY; CDR2 reads FYNNEI. The CDR3 is 13 residues long. CDR3 in DNA: TGTGCCAGCAGCCAAAGAGGACTTCATGAGCAGTTCTTC. Translation gives CASSQRGLHEQFF.

This clonotype was detected many times. The chain carries TRBV24-1 and TRBJ2-1; D not resolved. Germline V lookup: CDR1 KGHDR, CDR2 SFDVKD. The CDR3 has 15 residues. V shed 0 bases and J shed 1 base, with 6 bases lying between them. CDR3 nucleotides: TGTGCCACCAGTGATTTGGGCAAATCCTACAATGAGCAGTTCTTC. This gives the protein CATSDLGKSYNEQFF.

This clonotype was seen many times. This chain uses TRBV6-1 with TRBJ1-5; TRBD1 is a possible D gene (5 bases). From germline, CDR1 is MNHNS and CDR2 SASEGT. The CDR3 runs to 14 residues. The germline V and J ends were trimmed by 2 bases and 6 bases, with 11 bases remaining between them. CDR3 in amino acids: CASSESRGSQPQHF. In DNA, the CDR3 is TGTGCCAGCAGTGAATCAAGGGGAAGTCAGCCCCAGCATTTT.

This clonotype has more than one count but fewer than ten. A read error may explain this, as a much larger clone is one base away. The chain employs TRBV11-1 and TRBJ2-3, with 7 nucleotides matching TRBD2. This CDR3 is built from 15 residues. Germline assignment: CDR1 SGHAT and CDR2 FQDESV (reference sequence). The CDR3 nucleotides are TGTGTCAGCAGCTCTCTAGCGGAAATCACAGATACGCAGTATTTT. Residues: CVSSSLAEITDTQYF.

DNA for the CDR3: TGTGCCAGTAGTACACTGCCTCCCCGCGGTGCAGGGGGTCCGGATGGCTACACCTTC. Translated, it gives CASSTLPPRGAGGPDGYTF. V and J are TRBV19 and TRBJ1-2; TRBD1 matches at 7 bases. Germline trimming cut 4 bases from V and 6 bases from J; bases unmatched to any gene: 23. This CDR3 region has 19 residues. The V gene's germline CDR1 is LNHDA and CDR2 SQIVND (reference sequence).